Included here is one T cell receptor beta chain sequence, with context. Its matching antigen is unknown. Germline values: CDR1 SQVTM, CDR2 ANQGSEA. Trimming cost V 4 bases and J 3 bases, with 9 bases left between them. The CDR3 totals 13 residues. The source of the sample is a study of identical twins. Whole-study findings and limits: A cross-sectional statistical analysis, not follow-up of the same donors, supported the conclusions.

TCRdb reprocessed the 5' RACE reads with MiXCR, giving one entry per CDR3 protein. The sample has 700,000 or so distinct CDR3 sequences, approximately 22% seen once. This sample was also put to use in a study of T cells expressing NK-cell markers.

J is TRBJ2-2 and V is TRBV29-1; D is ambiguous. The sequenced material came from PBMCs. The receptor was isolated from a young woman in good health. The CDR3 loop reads CSVGTVYTGELFF. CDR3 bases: TGCAGCGTTGGCACAGTTTACACCGGGGAGCTGTTTTTT.